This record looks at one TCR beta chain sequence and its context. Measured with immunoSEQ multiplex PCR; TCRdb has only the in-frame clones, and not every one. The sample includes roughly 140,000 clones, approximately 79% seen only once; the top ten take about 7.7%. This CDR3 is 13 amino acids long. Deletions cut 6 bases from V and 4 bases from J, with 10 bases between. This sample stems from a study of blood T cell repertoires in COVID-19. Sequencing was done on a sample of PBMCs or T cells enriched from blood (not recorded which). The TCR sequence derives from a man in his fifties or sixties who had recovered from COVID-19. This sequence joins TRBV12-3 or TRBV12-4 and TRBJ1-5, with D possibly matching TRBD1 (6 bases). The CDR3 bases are TGTGCCAGCAGCTTCACAGGGAATCAGCCCCAGCATTTT. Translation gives CASSFTGNQPQHF.